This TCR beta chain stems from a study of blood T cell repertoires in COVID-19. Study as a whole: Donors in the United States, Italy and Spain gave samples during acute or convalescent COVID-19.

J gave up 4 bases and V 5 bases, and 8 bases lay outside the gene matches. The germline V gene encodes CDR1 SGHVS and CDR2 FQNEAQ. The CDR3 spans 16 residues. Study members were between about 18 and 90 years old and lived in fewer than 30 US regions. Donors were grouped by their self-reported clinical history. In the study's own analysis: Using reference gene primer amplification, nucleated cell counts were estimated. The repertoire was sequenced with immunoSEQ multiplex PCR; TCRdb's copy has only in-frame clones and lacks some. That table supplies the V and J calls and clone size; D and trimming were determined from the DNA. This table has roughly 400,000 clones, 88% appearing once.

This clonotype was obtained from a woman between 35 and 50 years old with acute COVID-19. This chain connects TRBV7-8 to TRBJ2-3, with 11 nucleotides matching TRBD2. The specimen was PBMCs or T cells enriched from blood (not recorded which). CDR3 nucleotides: TGTGCCAGCAGCCTAACTAGCGGGGGAGTCGCAGATACGCAGTATTTT. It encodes CASSLTSGGVADTQYF.